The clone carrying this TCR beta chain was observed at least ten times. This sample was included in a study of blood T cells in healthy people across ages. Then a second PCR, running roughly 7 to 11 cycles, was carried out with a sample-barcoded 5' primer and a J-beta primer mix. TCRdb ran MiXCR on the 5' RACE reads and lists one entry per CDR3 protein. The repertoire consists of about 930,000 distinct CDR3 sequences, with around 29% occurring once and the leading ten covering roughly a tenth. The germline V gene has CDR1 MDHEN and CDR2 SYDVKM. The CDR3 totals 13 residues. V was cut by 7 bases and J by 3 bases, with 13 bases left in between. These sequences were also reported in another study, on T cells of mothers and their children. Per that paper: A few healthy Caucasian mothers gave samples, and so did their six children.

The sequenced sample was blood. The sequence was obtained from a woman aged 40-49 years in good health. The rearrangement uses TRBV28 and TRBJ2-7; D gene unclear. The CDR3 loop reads CASTIRLRYEQYF. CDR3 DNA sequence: TGTGCCAGCACAATAAGGCTCCGCTACGAGCAGTACTTC.